Detailed here is one T cell receptor beta chain. Germline lookup yields CDR1 KGHSH and CDR2 LQKENI. The CDR3 extends over 15 amino acids. Between the trimmed V and J ends, which lost 3 bases and 0 bases, there was a span of 11 bases. These data originate in a study of shared clonotypes between healthy human individuals. Across the study: Per donor, CD8 memory used one plate, CD8 naive used two, CD4 memory used three and CD4 naive used three.

Authors' data handling: ImmunoSEQ output lacked quality scores and full-length reads, limiting matched filtering. Sequencing used immunoSEQ multiplex PCR; TCRdb keeps in-frame clones, though not all of them. V, J and clone size were drawn from that table, and D and trimming were deduced from the DNA. The data hold more than 2 million clones, with roughly 95% observed a single time. The V gene is TRBV18, the J gene TRBJ1-1; D is unresolved. The sample taken for sequencing was naive CD4+ T cells sorted from blood. Stated subset: CD45RA+ positively selected. The sequence was obtained from a man aged 18 to 29 in good health. The CDR3 sequence is CASSPAGQLNTEAFF. The CDR3 DNA reads TGTGCCAGCTCACCGGCGGGCCAGCTGAACACTGAAGCTTTCTTT.